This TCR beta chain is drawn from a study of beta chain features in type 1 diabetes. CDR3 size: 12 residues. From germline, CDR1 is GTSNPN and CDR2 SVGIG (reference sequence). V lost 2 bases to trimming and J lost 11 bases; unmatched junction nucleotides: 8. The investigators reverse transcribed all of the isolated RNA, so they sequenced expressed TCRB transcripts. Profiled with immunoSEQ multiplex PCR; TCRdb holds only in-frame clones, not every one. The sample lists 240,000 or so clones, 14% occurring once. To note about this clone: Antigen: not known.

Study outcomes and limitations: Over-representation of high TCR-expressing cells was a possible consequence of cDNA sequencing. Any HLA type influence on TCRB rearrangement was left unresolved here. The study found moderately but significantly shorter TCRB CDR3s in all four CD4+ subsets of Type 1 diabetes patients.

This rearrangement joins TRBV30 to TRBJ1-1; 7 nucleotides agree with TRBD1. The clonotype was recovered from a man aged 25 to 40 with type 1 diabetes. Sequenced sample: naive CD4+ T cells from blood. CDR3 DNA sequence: TGTGCCTGGAGTCCAGGGGGACGCGCGGCTTTCTTT. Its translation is CAWSPGGRAAFF.